A selection of T cell receptor beta chains follows, all from one sample in a study of T cells in Graves' hyperthyroidism and ophthalmopathy. MiXCR, applied by TCRdb to the multiplex PCR reads, yields one record per CDR3 protein. The sample shows about 510,000 distinct CDR3 sequences, approximately 49% of them seen only once. The specimen sequenced was peripheral blood or thyroid tissue (not recorded which). Source of these receptors: an adult woman with Graves' disease, either hyperthyroidism or ophthalmopathy (not recorded which). Both conserved end residues are part of each CDR3. D genes are given only for firm matches. Not every row has a clone size; where given, it reads once, few, many or a size class.

v_call clone_size d_call cdr3_aa
TRBV7-9 . TRBD1 CASSHRDRAGGYTF
TRBV2 . . CASSEVGIAEAFF
TRBV2 . . CASSEAGGRYGYTF
TRBV12-3/TRBV12-4 . TRBD1 CASSLTGGTGELFF
TRBV5-1 . TRBD1 CASSLAGQEETQYF
TRBV6-5 . . CASSYPGLETQYF
TRBV6-5 many . CASRTPGPNEKLFF
TRBV20-1 many . CSANNSGANVLTF
TRBV7-8 . TRBD2 CASSRKDGGETQYF
TRBV5-1 many . CASSTRDRNYGYTF
TRBV7-9 . . CASSHREVGYTF
TRBV29-1 few TRBD1 CSVGTGVSQPQHF
TRBV20-1 many TRBD1 CSARSLTGADTGELFF
TRBV2 many TRBD2 CASSYSGRDYYEQYF
TRBV15 few . CATSRAPGLEDGTDTQYF
TRBV6-1 . . CASSEWKGGLNQPQHF
TRBV3-1 . . CASSQILKETQYF
TRBV12-3/TRBV12-4 many . CASSWGGVREQYF
TRBV13 . . CASSLDPSNENTGELFF
TRBV2 . . CASSPYGGGNQPQHF
TRBV10-3 many TRBD1 CAISKKQGTITEAFF
TRBV10-3 . . CAIASVLGNTIYF
TRBV20-1 many . CSASRAGNQPQHF
TRBV24-1 . . CATSDPGHWETQYF
TRBV7-2 many TRBD1 CASSPRTGEGGYTF
TRBV6-4 many . CASSEGVRNSPLHF
TRBV6-5 many TRBD1 CASSSGQGHSPLHF
TRBV4-1 . . CASSQSGSGYGYTF
TRBV10-3 . . CAIRGTTGLGTQHF
TRBV6-5 . TRBD2 CASSLTGTSGGTIQETQYF
TRBV6-5 many . CASSYRRTNYGYTF
TRBV7-9 many TRBD1 CASSPTGDFSGNTIYF
TRBV2 . TRBD1 CASSGQGDLHF